This T cell receptor beta chain was obtained from a study of shared clonotypes between healthy human individuals. The germline gives CDR1 SGHTA, CDR2 FQGTGA. The CDR3 covers 14 residues. Trimming pared 3 bases from V and 6 bases from J, leaving 11 bases between. The table came from immunoSEQ multiplex PCR; TCRdb's copy has only in-frame clones and leaves some out. The sample has some 480,000 clones, roughly 85% seen once; the top ten hold roughly 12%. This clone appeared once. The origin of this receptor is a woman aged 40-49 years in good health. Some clones in this sample may be carry-over from other donors' samples. The sample comprised PBMCs. The chain uses TRBV7-3 and TRBJ2-2, with D possibly matching TRBD2 (6 bases). DNA of the CDR3: TGTGCCAGCAGCTTCCTCGGGAGTGCCGGGGAGCTGTTTTTT. Amino acids: CASSFLGSAGELFF.